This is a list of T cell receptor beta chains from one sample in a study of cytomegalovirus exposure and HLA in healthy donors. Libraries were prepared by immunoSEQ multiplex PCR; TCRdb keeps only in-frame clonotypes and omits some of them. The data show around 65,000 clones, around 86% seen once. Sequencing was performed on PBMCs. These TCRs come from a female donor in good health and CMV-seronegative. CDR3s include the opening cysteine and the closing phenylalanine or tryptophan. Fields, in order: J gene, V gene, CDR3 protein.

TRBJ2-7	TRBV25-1	CASSVTSTYEQYF
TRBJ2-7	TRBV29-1	CSVATLAGGPVEQYF
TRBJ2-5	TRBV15	CATSRALTGVRRETQYF
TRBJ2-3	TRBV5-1	CASSSGQGQTDTQYF
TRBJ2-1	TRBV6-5	CASSWTSGVTYNEQFF
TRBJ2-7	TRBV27	CASSLGGLSYEQYF
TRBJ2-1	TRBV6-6	CASTEANEQFF
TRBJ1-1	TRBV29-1	CSVEEQMNTEAFF
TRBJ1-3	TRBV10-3	CAIEDTRVYGNTIYF
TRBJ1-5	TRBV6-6	CASRLNSNQPQHF
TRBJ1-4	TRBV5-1	CASAPRTGNEKLFF
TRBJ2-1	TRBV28	CASSSPDRTAYNEQFF
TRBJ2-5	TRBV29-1	CSTNRGGLGVETQYF
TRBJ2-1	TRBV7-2	CASVTGGIYNEQFF
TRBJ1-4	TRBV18	CASSQSPGDTTNEKLFF
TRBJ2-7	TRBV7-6	CASSSWTGSYEQYF
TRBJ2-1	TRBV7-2	CASSSSSGVSYNEQFF
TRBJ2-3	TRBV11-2	CASSLSGTTDTQYF
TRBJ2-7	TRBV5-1	CASSFDSYEQYF
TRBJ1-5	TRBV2	CASSEGRVQHF
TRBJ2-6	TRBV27	CASSPRGTVSGANVLTF
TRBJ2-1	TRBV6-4	CASSDGGAYNEQFF
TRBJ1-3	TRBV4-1	CASSRGSGVGASIYF
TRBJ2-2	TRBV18	CASSPPSGISGLFF
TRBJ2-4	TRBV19	CASSRDRAKNIQYF
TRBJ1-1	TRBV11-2	CASSLGKGVEAFF
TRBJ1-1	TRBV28	CASTIQGYTEAFF
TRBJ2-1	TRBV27	CATTSGLVGSNEQFF
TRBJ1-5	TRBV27	CASSPGTGNQPQHF
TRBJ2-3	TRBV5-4	CASSTRVGNADTQYF
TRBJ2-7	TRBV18	CASSPGAAYEQYF
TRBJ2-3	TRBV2	CASSSPGLKLSTDTQYF
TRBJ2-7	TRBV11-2	CASSFGGQGYEQYF
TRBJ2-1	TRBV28	CASSSSGPHNEQFF
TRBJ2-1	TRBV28	CASRLAGGPGYNEQFF
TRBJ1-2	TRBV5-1	CASSAGTGDSINYGYTF
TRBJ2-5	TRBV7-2	CASSSVDYQETQYF
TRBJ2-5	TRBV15	CATSRDVGAETQYF
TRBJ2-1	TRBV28	CASSSGGEQFF
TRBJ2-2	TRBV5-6	CASSLGQFTGELFF
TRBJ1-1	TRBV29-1	CSGRRQENTEAFF
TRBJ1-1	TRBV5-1	CASSHRTGDRINTEAFF
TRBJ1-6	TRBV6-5	CASSRGQGWSPLHF
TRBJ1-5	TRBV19	CASSRGQVSQPQHF